This TCR beta chain was obtained from a study of T cell changes during pregnancy in multiple sclerosis. The CDR3 has 14 residues. CDR1 ENHRY and CDR2 SYGVKD come from the germline V gene. V was clipped by 10 bases and J by 4 bases; unmatched bases: 8. The table came from immunoSEQ multiplex PCR; TCRdb's copy has only in-frame clones and leaves some out. The repertoire holds tens of thousands of clones, almost 95% seen once, with roughly 0.71% in the top ten. The sequencing here drew on CD4+ T cells from peripheral blood mononuclear cells, taken in the third trimester of pregnancy. The TCR originated in a female donor with multiple sclerosis, enrolled in a pregnancy study. The chain recombines TRBV10-3 with TRBJ2-5; TRBD1 agrees at 11 bases. DNA for the CDR3: TGTGCCACGACCCCGGGACAGGGGGGAGAGACCCAGTACTTC. Its protein is CATTPGQGGETQYF.